This TCR beta chain was sequenced for a study of cytomegalovirus exposure and HLA in healthy donors. Study-wide results and caveats: Under in vitro conditions, a few CMV-associated chains were confirmed as specific for CMV antigens.

Trimming took off 1 base at V and 2 bases at J, with 6 bases between the two ends. This CDR3 has 13 amino acids. Per the germline V gene, CDR1 is SGHDT and CDR2 is YYEEEE. PCR used 60 Vbeta primers and 13 Jbeta primers. The method was immunoSEQ multiplex PCR; TCRdb's version includes in-frame clones alone and lacks a portion of them. Of 110,000 or so clones listed, 67% are singletons. This clone was found a few times. Its target is not known. The chain uses TRBV5-6 and TRBJ2-5; D call uncertain. The origin of this receptor is a man aged 18 to 29 in good health and CMV-seropositive. The sequenced material came from PBMCs. The CDR3 reads CASSLLTQETQYF. CDR3 DNA sequence: TGTGCCAGCAGCTTGTTAACTCAAGAGACCCAGTACTTC.